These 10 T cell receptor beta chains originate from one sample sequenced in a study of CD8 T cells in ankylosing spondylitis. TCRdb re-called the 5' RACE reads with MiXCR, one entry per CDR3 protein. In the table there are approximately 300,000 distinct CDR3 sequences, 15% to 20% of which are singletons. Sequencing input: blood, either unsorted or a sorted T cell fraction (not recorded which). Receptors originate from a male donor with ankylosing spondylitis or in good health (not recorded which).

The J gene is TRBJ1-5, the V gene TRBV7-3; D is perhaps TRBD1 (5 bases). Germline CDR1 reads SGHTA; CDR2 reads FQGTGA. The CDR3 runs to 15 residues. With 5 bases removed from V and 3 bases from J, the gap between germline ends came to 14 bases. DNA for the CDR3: TGTGCCAGCAGCGAAAAGCGCAGGGCCAATCAGCCCCAGCATTTT. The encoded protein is CASSEKRRANQPQHF.

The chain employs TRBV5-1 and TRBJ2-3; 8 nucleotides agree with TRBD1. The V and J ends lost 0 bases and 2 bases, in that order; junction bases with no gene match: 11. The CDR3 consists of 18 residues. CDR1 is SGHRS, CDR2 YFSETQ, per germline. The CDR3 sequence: CASSLEPGGAKDTDTQYF. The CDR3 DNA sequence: TGCGCCAGCAGCTTGGAACCAGGGGGCGCGAAGGACACAGATACGCAGTATTTT.

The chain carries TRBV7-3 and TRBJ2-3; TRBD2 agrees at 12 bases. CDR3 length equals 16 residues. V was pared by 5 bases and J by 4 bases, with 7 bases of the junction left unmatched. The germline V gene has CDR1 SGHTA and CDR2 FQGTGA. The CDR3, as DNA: TGTGCCAGCAGCGCCCTAGCGGGAGGGCCCCCAGATACGCAGTATTTT. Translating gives CASSALAGGPPDTQYF.

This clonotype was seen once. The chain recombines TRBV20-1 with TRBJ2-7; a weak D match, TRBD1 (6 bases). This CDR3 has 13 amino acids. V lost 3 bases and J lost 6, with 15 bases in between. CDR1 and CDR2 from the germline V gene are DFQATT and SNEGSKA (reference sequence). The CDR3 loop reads CSAREWGRPEQYV. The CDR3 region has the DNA TGCAGTGCTAGGGAATGGGGGCGCCCCGAGCAGTACGTC.

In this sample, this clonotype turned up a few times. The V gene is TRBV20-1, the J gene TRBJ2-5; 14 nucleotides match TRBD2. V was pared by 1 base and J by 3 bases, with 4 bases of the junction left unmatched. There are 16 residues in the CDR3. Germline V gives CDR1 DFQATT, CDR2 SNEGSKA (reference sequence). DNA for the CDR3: TGCAGTGCTAGAGGACTAGCGGGAGGGGGAAAAGAGACCCAGTACTTC. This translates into CSARGLAGGGKETQYF.

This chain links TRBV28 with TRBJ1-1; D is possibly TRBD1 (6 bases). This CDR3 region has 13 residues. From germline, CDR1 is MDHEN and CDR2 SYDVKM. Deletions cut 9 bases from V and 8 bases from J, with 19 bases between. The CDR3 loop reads CAREGGGEEEAFF. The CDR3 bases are TGTGCCAGGGAGGGGGGCGGAGAGGAGGAAGCTTTCTTT.

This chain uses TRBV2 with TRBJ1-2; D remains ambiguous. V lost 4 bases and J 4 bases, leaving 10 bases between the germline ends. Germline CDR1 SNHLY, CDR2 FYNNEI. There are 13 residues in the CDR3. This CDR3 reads CASSVVVGYGYTF. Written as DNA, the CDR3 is TGTGCCAGCAGTGTCGTGGTAGGCTATGGCTACACCTTC.

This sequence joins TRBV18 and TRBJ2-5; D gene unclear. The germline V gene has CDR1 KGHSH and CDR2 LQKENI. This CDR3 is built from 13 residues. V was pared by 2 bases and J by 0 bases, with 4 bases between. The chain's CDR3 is CASSPRDQETQYF. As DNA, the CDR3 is TGTGCCAGCTCACCAAGGGACCAAGAGACCCAGTACTTC.

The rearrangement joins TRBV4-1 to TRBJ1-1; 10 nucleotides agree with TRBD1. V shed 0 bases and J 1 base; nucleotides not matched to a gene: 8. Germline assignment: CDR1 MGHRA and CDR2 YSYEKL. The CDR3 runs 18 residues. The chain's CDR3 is CASSQDWGQGPGNTEAFF. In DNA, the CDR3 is TGCGCCAGCAGCCAAGATTGGGGACAGGGGCCGGGGAACACTGAAGCTTTCTTT.

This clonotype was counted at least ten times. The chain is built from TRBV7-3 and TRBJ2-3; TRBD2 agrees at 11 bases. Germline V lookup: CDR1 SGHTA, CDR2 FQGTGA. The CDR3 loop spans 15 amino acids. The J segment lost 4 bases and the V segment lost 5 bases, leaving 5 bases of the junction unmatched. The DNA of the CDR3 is TGTGCCAGCAGCCCTAGCGGGGGGCGGTCAGATACGCAGTATTTT. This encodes CASSPSGGRSDTQYF.